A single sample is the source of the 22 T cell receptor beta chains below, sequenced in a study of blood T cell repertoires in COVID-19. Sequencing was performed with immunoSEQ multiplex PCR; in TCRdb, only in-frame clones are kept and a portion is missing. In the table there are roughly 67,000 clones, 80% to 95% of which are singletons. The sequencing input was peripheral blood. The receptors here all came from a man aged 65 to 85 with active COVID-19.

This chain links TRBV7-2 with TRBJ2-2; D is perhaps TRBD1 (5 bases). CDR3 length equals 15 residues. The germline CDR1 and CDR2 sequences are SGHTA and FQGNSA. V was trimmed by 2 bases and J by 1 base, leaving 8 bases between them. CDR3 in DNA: TGTGCCAGCAGCTTAAGGACACAGAACACCGGGGAGCTGTTTTTT. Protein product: CASSLRTQNTGELFF.

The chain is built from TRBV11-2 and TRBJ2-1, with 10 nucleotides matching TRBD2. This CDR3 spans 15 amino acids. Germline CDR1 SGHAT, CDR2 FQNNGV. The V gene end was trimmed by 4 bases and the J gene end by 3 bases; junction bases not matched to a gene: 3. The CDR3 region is CASSYTSGDYNEQFF. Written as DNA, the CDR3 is TGTGCCAGCAGCTATACTAGCGGGGACTACAATGAGCAGTTCTTC.

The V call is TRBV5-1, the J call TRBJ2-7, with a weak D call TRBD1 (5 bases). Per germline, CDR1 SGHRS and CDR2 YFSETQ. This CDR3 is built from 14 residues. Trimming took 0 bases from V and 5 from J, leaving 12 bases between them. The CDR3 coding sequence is TGCGCCAGCAGCTTGGTTCCAGGGCTCCACGAGCAGTACTTC. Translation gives CASSLVPGLHEQYF.

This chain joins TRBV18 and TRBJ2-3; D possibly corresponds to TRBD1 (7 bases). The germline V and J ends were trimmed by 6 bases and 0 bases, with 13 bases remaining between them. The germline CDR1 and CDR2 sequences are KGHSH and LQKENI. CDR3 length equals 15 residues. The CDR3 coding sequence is TGTGCCAGCTCGCTAGCGACAGGGAGCACAGATACGCAGTATTTT. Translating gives CASSLATGSTDTQYF.

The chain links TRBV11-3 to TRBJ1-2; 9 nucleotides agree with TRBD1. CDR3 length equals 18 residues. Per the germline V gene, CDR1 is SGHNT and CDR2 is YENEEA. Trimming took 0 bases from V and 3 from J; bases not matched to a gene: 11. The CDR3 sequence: CASSLDPGQGAADYGYTF. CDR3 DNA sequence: TGTGCCAGCAGCTTAGATCCGGGACAGGGAGCGGCGGACTATGGCTACACCTTC.

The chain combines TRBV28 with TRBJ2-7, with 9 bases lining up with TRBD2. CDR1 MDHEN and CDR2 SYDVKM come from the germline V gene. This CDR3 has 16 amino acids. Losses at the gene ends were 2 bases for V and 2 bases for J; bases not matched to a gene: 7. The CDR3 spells CASSLVTSGCAYEQYV. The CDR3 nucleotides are TGTGCCAGCAGTTTAGTGACTAGCGGTTGCGCCTACGAGCAGTACGTC.

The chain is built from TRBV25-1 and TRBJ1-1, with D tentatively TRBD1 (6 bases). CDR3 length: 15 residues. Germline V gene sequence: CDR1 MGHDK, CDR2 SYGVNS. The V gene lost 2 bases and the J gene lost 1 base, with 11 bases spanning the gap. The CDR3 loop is CASSETGNQNTEAFF. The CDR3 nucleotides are TGTGCCAGCAGTGAAACAGGGAACCAGAACACTGAAGCTTTCTTT. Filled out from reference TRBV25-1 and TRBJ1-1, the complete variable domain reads EADIYQTPRYLVIGTGKKITLECSQTMGHDKMYWYQQDPGMELHLIHYSYGVNSTEKGDLSSESTVSRIRTEHFPLTLESARPSHTSQYLCASSETGNQNTEAFFGQGTRLTVV.

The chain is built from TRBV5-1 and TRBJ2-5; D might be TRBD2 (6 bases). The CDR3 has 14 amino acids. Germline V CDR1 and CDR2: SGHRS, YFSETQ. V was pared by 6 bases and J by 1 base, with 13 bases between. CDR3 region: CASNDWRGQETQYF. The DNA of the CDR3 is TGCGCCAGCAATGATTGGCGGGGCCAAGAGACCCAGTACTTC.

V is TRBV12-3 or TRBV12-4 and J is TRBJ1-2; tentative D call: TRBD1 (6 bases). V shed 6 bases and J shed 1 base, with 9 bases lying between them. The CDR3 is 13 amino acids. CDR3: CASSSRGNYGYTF. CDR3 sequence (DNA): TGTGCCAGCAGCAGCAGGGGTAACTATGGCTACACCTTC.

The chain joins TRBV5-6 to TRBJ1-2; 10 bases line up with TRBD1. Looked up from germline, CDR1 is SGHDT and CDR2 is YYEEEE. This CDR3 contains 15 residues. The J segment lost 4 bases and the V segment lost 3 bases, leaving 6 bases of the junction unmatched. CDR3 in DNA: TGTGCCAGCAGCTCAGGACAGGGGGGCTCCTATGGCTACACCTTC. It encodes CASSSGQGGSYGYTF. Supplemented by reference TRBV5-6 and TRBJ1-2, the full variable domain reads DAGVTQSPTHLIKTRGQQVTLRCSPKSGHDTVSWYQQALGQGPQFIFQYYEEEERQRGNFPDRFSGHQFPNYSSELNVNALLLGDSALYLCASSSGQGGSYGYTFGSGTRLTVV.

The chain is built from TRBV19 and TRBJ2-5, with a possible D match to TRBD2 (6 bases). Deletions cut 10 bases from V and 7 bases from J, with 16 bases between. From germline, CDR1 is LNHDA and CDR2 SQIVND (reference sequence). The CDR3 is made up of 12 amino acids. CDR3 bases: TGTGCCACCTCGACTAGTTCGGCGACCCAGTACTTC. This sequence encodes CATSTSSATQYF.

The CDR3 DNA reads TGCGCCAGCAGCCGACAGGGGGCGAGCACCGGGGAGCTGTTTTTT. Encoded protein: CASSRQGASTGELFF. The chain combines TRBV5-1 with TRBJ2-2; 10 positions match TRBD1. This CDR3 has 15 amino acids. V lost 4 bases to trimming and J lost 4 bases; unmatched junction nucleotides: 4. Germline V gene lookup returns CDR1 SGHRS and CDR2 YFSETQ.

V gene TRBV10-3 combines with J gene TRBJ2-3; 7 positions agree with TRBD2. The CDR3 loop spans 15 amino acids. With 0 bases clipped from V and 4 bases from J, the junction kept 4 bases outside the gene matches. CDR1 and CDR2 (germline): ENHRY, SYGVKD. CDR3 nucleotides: TGTGCCATCAGTGAGTCGGGGAGGGGCCCAGATACGCAGTATTTT. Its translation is CAISESGRGPDTQYF.

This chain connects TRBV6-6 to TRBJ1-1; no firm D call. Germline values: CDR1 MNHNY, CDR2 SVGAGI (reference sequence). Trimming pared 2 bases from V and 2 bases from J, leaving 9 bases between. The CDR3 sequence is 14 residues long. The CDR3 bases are TGTGCCAGCAGTTACAGCGAGGGAAACACTGAAGCTTTCTTT. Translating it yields CASSYSEGNTEAFF.

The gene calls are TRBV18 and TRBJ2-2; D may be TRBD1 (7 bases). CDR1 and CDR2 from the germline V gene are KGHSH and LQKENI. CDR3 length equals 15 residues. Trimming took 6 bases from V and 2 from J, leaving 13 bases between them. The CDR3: CASSLQGGNTGELFF. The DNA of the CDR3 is TGTGCCAGCTCGCTCCAGGGGGGAAACACCGGGGAGCTGTTTTTT.

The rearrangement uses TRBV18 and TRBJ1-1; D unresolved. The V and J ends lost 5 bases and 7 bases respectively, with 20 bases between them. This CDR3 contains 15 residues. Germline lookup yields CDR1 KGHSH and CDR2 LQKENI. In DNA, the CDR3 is TGTGCCAGCTCAACCATCAGGAACGGATTTGATGAAGCTTTCTTT. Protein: CASSTIRNGFDEAFF.

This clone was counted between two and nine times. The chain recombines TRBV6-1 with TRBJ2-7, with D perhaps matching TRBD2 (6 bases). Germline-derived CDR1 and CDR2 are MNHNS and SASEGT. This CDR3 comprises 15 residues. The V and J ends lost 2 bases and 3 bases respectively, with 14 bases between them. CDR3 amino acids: CASSEPAGLNYEQYV. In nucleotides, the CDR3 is TGTGCCAGCAGTGAACCCGCGGGGTTAAACTACGAGCAGTACGTC.

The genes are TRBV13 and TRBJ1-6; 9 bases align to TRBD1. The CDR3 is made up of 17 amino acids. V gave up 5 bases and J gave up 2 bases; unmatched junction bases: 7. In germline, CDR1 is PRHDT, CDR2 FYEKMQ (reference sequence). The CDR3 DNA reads TGTGCCAGCAGCCTCCGACAGGGGGGAACCTATAATTCACCCCTCCACTTT. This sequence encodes CASSLRQGGTYNSPLHF.

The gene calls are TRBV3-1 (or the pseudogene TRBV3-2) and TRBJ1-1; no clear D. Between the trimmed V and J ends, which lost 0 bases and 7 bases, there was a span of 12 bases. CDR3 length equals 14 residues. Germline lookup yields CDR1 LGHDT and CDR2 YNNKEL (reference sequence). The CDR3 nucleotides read TGTGCCAGCAGCCAAGATGTGTCCAGAAGTGAAGCTTTCTTT. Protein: CASSQDVSRSEAFF.

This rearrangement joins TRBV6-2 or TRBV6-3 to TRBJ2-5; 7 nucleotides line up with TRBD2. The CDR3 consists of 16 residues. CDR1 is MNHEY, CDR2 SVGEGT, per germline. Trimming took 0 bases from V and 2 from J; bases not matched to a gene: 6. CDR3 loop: CASSYSVTSVQETQYF. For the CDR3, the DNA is TGTGCCAGCAGTTACTCGGTAACTAGCGTACAAGAGACCCAGTACTTC.

The DNA of the CDR3 is TGTGCCAGCAGCTTAAGCGGGACACCTCAAGAGACCCAGTACTTC. Amino acid sequence: CASSLSGTPQETQYF. The gene calls are TRBV7-2 and TRBJ2-5, with a weak D call TRBD2 (7 bases). The CDR3 contains 15 residues. V was cut by 2 bases and J by 2 bases, with 12 bases left in between. Germline V gives CDR1 SGHTA, CDR2 FQGNSA. Full variable domain (missing parts from reference TRBV7-2 and TRBJ2-5): GAGVSQSPSNKVTEKGKDVELRCDPISGHTALYWYRQSLGQGLEFLIYFQGNSAPDKSGLPSDRFSAERTGGSVSTLTIQRTQQEDSAVYLCASSLSGTPQETQYFGPGTRLLVL.

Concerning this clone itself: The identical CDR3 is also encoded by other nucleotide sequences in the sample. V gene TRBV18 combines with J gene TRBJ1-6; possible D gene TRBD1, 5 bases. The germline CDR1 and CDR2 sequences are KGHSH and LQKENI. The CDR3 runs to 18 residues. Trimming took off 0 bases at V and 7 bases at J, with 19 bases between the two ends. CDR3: CASSPPPGRALGNSPLHF. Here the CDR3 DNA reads TGTGCCAGCTCACCACCCCCCGGCAGGGCCCTGGGCAATTCACCCCTCCACTTT.